The present TCR beta chain was sequenced within a study of blood T cell repertoires in COVID-19. Assay used: immunoSEQ multiplex PCR; TCRdb lists only in-frame clones, some missing. The sample records about 280,000 clones, around 88% being singletons. The participants were between about 18 and 90 years old and came from about two dozen US areas. Two consecutive negative NP/OP PCR tests, clearance, or resolved symptoms defined Cohort 3 recovery. CDR1 is MDHEN and CDR2 is SYDVKM in the germline V gene. This CDR3 has 16 amino acids. V dropped 3 bases and J dropped 3 bases, with 17 bases sitting between them.

Input material: PBMCs or T cells enriched from blood (not recorded which). This TCR was sampled from a woman aged 40 to 50 who had recovered from COVID-19. The chain has TRBV28 and TRBJ1-2, with a tentative D call TRBD1 (6 bases). Here the CDR3 DNA reads TGTGCCAGCAGTTTCCAGGACCGGGACATCGACTATGGCTACACCTTC. Amino acid sequence: CASSFQDRDIDYGYTF.